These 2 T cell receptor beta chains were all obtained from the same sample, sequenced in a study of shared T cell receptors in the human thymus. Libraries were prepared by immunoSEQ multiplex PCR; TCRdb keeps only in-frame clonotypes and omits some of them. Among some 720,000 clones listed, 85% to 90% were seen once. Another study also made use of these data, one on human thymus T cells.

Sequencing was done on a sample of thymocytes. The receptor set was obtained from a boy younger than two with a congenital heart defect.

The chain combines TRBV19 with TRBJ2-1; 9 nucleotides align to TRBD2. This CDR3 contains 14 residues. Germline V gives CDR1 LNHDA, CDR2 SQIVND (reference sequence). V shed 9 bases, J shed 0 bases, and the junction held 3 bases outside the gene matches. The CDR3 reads CASGSGSSYNEQFF. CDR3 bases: TGTGCCAGCGGTAGCGGGAGCTCCTACAATGAGCAGTTCTTC.

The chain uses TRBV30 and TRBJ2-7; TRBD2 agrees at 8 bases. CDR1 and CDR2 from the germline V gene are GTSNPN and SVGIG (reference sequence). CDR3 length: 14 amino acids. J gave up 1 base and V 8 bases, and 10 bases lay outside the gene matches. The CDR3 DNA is TGTGCCGGGGGGCCGGGACTAGGGTCCTACGAGCAGTACTTC. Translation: CAGGPGLGSYEQYF.